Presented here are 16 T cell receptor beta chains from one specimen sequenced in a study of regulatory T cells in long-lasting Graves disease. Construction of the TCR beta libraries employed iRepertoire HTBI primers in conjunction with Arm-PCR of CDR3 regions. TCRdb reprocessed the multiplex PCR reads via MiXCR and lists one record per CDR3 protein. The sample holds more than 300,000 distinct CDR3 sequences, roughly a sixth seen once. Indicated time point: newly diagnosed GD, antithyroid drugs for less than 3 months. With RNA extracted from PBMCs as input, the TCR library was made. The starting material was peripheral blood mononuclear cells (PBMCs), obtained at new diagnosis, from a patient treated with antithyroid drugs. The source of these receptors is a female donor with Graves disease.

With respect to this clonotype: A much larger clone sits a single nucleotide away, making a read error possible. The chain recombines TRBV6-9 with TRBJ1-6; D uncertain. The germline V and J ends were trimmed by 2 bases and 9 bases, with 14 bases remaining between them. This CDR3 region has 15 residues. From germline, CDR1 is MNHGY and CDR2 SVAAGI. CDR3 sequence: CASSYNVQWSSPLHF. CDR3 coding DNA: TGTGCCAGCAGTTATAACGTACAGTGGTCTTCACCCCTCCACTTT.

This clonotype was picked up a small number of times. CDR3 DNA: TGTGCCACCAGCAGAGATCGGGGGTTGCAGTACTTC. Translating gives CATSRDRGLQYF. The chain couples TRBV15 to TRBJ2-7, with TRBD2 as a possible D gene (6 bases). The CDR3 length is 12 residues. V was shortened by 0 bases and J by 9 bases, with 9 bases between the two germline ends. The germline CDR1 and CDR2 sequences are LNHNV and YYDKDF (reference sequence).

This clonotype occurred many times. The DNA for the CDR3 is TGTGCCAGCAGCCAAGGGGGACCCTACAATCAGCCCCAGCATTTT. This translates into CASSQGGPYNQPQHF. This rearrangement joins TRBV3-1 to TRBJ1-5, with D perhaps TRBD1 (5 bases). Trimming shortened V by 1 base and J by 3 bases, and 10 bases separated the two germline ends. This CDR3 is built from 15 residues. The germline gives CDR1 LGHDT, CDR2 YNNKEL (reference sequence).

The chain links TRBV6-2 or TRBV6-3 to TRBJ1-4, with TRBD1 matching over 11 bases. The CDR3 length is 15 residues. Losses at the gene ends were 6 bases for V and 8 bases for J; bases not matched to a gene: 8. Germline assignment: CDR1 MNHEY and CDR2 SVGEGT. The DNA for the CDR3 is TGTGCCAGCAGACCTGGACAGGGGGCTTGGGAAAAACTGTTTTTT. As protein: CASRPGQGAWEKLFF.

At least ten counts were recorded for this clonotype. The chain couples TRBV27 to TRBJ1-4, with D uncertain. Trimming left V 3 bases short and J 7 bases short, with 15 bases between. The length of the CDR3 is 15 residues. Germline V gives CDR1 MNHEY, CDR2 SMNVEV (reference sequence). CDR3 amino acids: CASSFRWISVEKLFF. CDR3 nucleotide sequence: TGTGCCAGCAGTTTCAGATGGATATCGGTTGAAAAACTGTTTTTT.

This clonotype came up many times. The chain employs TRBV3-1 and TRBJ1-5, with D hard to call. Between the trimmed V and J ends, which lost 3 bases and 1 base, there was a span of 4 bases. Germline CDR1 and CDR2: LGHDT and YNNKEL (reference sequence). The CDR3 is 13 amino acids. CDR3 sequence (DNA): TGTGCCAGCAGCCAGCACAGCAATCAGCCCCAGCATTTT. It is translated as CASSQHSNQPQHF.

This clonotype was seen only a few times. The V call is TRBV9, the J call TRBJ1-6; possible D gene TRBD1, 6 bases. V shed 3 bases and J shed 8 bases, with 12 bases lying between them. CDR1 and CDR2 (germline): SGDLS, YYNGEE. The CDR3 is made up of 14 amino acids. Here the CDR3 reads CASSAITGHSPLHF. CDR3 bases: TGTGCCAGCAGCGCTATTACAGGGCATTCACCCCTCCACTTT.

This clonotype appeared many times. CDR3 in amino acids: CASSRGGEDGYTF. CDR3 nucleotides: TGTGCCAGCAGCCGCGGGGGGGAAGATGGCTACACCTTC. This sequence joins TRBV9 and TRBJ1-2; D is possibly TRBD1 (5 bases). The CDR3 spans 13 residues. Germline V gene data show CDR1 as SGDLS and CDR2 as YYNGEE. V was cut by 4 bases and J by 6 bases, with 13 bases left in between.

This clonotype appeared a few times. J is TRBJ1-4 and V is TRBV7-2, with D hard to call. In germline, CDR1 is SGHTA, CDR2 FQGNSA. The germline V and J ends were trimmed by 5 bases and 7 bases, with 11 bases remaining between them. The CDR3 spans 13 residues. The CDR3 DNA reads TGTGCCAGCAGCCCGGGCGCTATTGAAAAACTGTTTTTT. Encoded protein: CASSPGAIEKLFF.

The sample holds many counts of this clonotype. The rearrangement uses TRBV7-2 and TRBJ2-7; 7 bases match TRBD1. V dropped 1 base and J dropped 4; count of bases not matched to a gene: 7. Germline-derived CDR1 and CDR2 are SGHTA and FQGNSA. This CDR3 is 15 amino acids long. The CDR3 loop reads CASSLGQGFKYEQYF. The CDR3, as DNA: TGTGCCAGCAGCTTAGGACAGGGTTTTAAGTACGAGCAGTACTTC.

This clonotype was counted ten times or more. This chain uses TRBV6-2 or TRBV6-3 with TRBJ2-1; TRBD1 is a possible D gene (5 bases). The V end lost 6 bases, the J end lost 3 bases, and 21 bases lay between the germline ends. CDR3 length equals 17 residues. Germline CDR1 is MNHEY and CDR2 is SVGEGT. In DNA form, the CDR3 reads TGTGCCAGCAGCTCCTCTACCGGACAAAACGTCTACAATGAGCAGTTCTTC. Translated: CASSSSTGQNVYNEQFF.

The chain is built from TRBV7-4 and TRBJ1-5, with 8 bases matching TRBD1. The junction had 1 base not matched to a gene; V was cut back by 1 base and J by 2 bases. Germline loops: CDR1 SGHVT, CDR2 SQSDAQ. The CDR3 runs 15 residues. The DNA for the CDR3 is TGTGCCAGCAGCTTAGGGACAGGGCGCAATCAGCCCCAGCATTTT. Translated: CASSLGTGRNQPQHF. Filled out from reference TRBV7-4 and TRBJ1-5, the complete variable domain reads GAGVSQSPRYKVAKRGRDVALRCDSISGHVTLYWYRQTLGQGSEVLTYSQSDAQRDKSGRPSGRFSAERPERSVSTLKIQRTEQGDSAVYLCASSLGTGRNQPQHFGDGTRLSIL.

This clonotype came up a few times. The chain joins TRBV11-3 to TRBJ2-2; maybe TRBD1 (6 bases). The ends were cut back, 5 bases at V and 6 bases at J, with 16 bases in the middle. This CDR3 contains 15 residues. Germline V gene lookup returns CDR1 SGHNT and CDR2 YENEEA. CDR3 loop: CASSPVAQGPGELFF. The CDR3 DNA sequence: TGTGCCAGCAGCCCCGTTGCACAGGGACCCGGGGAGCTGTTTTTT.

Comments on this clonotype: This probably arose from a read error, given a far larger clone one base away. CDR3 sequence reads: CASSPTPLLSSGIKVEQFF. The CDR3 region has the DNA TGTGCCAGCAGCCCGACCCCGTTGCTTTCTAGCGGGATTAAGGTTGAGCAGTTCTTC. The chain is built from TRBV7-2 and TRBJ2-7; the match to TRBD2 covers 9 bases. The J call may be wrong; the DNA end is better matched by TRBJ2-1. Germline V gene data show CDR1 as SGHTA and CDR2 as FQGNSA. The CDR3 consists of 19 residues.

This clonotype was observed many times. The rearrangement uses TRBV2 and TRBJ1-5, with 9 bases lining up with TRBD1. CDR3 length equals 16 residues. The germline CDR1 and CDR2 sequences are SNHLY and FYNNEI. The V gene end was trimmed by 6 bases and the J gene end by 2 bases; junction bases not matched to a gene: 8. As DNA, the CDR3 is TGTGCCAGCAGAGCTACAGGGGGCTGGGGCAATCAGCCCCAGCATTTT. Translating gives CASRATGGWGNQPQHF.

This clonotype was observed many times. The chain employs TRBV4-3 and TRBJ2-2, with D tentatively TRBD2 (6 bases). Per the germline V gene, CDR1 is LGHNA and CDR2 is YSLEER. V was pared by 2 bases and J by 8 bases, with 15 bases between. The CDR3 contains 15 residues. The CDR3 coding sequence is TGCGCCAGCAGCCAAAGGACTCTAGCGTGGGGGGAGCTGTTTTTT. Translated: CASSQRTLAWGELFF.